Below are 14 T cell receptor beta chains sequenced from a single sample in a study of blood T cell repertoires in COVID-19. TCRdb keeps only in-frame clones here, not all; method: immunoSEQ multiplex PCR. The sample has roughly 34,000 clones, less than 95% seen once. The material sequenced was peripheral blood. Every receptor here comes from a man older than 75 with acute or convalescent COVID-19.

The chain joins TRBV12-3 or TRBV12-4 to TRBJ1-2, with D tentatively TRBD1 (5 bases). V lost 6 bases and J lost 7, with 15 bases in between. The CDR3 consists of 13 residues. CDR3 DNA: TGTGCCAGCAGCCCCCGACAGTATGGTGGCTACACCTTC. This gives the protein CASSPRQYGGYTF.

V gene TRBV2 combines with J gene TRBJ1-4, with D hard to call. Trimming stripped 8 bases from V and 4 bases from J, with 17 bases between. This CDR3 contains 15 residues. Germline V lookup: CDR1 SNHLY, CDR2 FYNNEI. The CDR3 coding sequence is TGTGCCAGCGGGCAGACGATCCTCCTTAATGAAAAACTGTTTTTT. Its protein product is CASGQTILLNEKLFF. Full variable domain (missing parts from reference TRBV2 and TRBJ1-4): EPEVTQTPSHQVTQMGQEVILRCVPISNHLYFYWYRQILGQKVEFLVSFYNNEISEKSEIFDDQFSVERPDGSNFTLKIRSTKLEDSAMYFCASGQTILLNEKLFFGSGTQLSVL.

CDR3 amino acids: CASSFLQGAHEQYF. The CDR3 coding sequence is TGCGCCAGCAGCTTCCTACAGGGGGCCCACGAGCAGTACTTC. The chain carries TRBV5-1 and TRBJ2-7, with 9 bases lining up with TRBD1. With V trimmed by 2 bases and J by 5 bases, 5 bases remained unmatched. Germline loops: CDR1 SGHRS, CDR2 YFSETQ. The CDR3 contains 14 residues.

This rearrangement joins TRBV5-4 to TRBJ2-3, with 7 positions matching TRBD2. The length of the CDR3 is 15 residues. The ends lost 3 bases at V and 2 bases at J; junction bases unmatched: 6. The germline V gene has CDR1 SGHNT and CDR2 YYREEE (reference sequence). In DNA form, the CDR3 reads TGTGCCAGCAGCTCGGCGGGGGTACTCACAGATACGCAGTATTTT. Protein: CASSSAGVLTDTQYF.

The chain is built from TRBV27 and TRBJ2-4; TRBD2 matches at 7 bases. There are 16 residues in the CDR3. Germline CDR1 reads MNHEY; CDR2 reads SMNVEV (reference sequence). The J segment lost 1 base and the V segment lost 5 bases, leaving 8 bases of the junction unmatched. The CDR3: CASSRAGGMAKNIQYF. CDR3 in DNA: TGTGCCAGCAGTCGGGCCGGGGGGATGGCCAAAAACATTCAGTACTTC.

V and J are TRBV6-1 and TRBJ1-4; TRBD1 aligns across 8 bases. V lost 6 bases and J lost 5; bases outside the gene matches: 5. The length of the CDR3 is 14 residues. The germline V gene encodes CDR1 MNHNS and CDR2 SASEGT. The CDR3 is CASSWDRRNEKLFF. The CDR3 bases are TGTGCCAGCAGCTGGGACAGGAGGAATGAAAAACTGTTTTTT.

The chain carries TRBV4-1 and TRBJ1-1, with 8 bases identical to TRBD1. Per the germline V gene, CDR1 is MGHRA and CDR2 is YSYEKL. J gave up 10 bases and V 0 bases, and 7 bases lay outside the gene matches. The CDR3 is 14 residues long. The CDR3 sequence: CASSQDATGVGAFF. The DNA for the CDR3 is TGCGCCAGCAGCCAAGATGCGACAGGGGTGGGAGCTTTCTTT.

CDR3 in amino acids: CASSYPTGGYNEQFF. CDR3 bases: TGTGCCAGCAGTTATCCGACAGGGGGCTACAATGAGCAGTTCTTC. The chain is built from TRBV5-4 and TRBJ2-1; TRBD1 matches at 9 bases. This CDR3 has 15 amino acids. The V segment lost 5 bases and the J segment 3 bases; nucleotides outside the gene matches: 6. The germline CDR1 and CDR2 sequences are SGHNT and YYREEE (reference sequence). Looking up the rest from reference TRBV5-4 and TRBJ2-1 gives the full variable domain: ETGVTQSPTHLIKTRGQQVTLRCSSQSGHNTVSWYQQALGQGPQFIFQYYREEENGRGNFPPRFSGLQFPNYSSELNVNALELDDSALYLCASSYPTGGYNEQFFGPGTRLTVL.

In regard to this clone: One end of the junction varies from germline; a read error may be responsible. The J gene is TRBJ1-2, the V gene TRBV14; D is unclear. Looked up from germline, CDR1 is SGHDN and CDR2 is FVKESK. The CDR3 runs to 13 residues. The chain's CDR3 is CASSQDLDYGYTF. DNA for the CDR3: TGTGCCAGCAGCCAAGATCTGGACTACGGCTACACCTTC.

This clone was seen just once. The V and J genes are TRBV7-9 and TRBJ1-1; 7 bases align to TRBD1. Trimming took 5 bases from V and 3 from J; bases not matched to a gene: 3. Germline loops: CDR1 SEHNR, CDR2 FQNEAQ (reference sequence). This CDR3 has 13 amino acids. The CDR3 region is CASSTTGDTEAFF. The CDR3, as DNA: TGTGCCAGCAGCACCACAGGGGACACTGAAGCTTTCTTT.

This chain joins TRBV19 and TRBJ1-2; 7 bases match TRBD1. The CDR3 covers 15 residues. The germline V gene encodes CDR1 LNHDA and CDR2 SQIVND (reference sequence). V lost 7 bases and J lost 2; bases outside the gene matches: 10. The CDR3 loop reads CASTRRQGENYGYTF. In DNA form, the CDR3 reads TGTGCCAGTACCCGACGGCAGGGGGAAAACTATGGCTACACCTTC.

The chain is built from TRBV28 and TRBJ2-3; 13 bases map to TRBD2. The CDR3 runs to 18 residues. Per the germline V gene, CDR1 is MDHEN and CDR2 is SYDVKM. The junction had 4 bases not matched to a gene; V was cut back by 1 base and J by 0 bases. The CDR3 nucleotides read TGTGCCAGCAGTTTATTACTAGCGGGGGGGTCTAGCACAGATACGCAGTATTTT. It yields the protein CASSLLLAGGSSTDTQYF. Full variable domain (rest looked up from reference TRBV28 and TRBJ2-3): DVKVTQSSRYLVKRTGEKVFLECVQDMDHENMFWYRQDPGLGLRLIYFSYDVKMKEKGDIPEGYSVSREKKERFSLILESASTNQTSMYLCASSLLLAGGSSTDTQYFGPGTRLTVL.

This chain links TRBV5-1 with TRBJ2-4, with TRBD2 matching 7 bases. The trim removed 0 bases at V and 8 bases at J, leaving 11 bases unmatched. Per the germline V gene, CDR1 is SGHRS and CDR2 is YFSETQ. This CDR3 has 16 amino acids. CDR3 sequence reads: CASSLGPGGGGYIQYF. The CDR3 DNA reads TGCGCCAGCAGCTTGGGCCCGGGCGGGGGAGGATACATTCAGTACTTC.

V gene TRBV18 combines with J gene TRBJ1-6; a weak D match, TRBD1 (6 bases). The CDR3 spans 16 residues. V lost 6 bases, J lost 7 bases, and 19 bases lay in between. Germline-derived CDR1 and CDR2 are KGHSH and LQKENI. The CDR3 sequence: CASSTQGRLGNSPLHF. The DNA for the CDR3 is TGTGCCAGCTCGACCCAGGGGCGCCTTGGGAATTCACCCCTCCACTTT.